What follows describes a single T cell receptor (beta chain). The sample comes from a study of blood T cell repertoires in COVID-19. Profiling relied on immunoSEQ multiplex PCR, and the TCRdb table lists in-frame clones only, not all of them. The sample includes approximately 450,000 clones, around 87% seen only once; the top ten take roughly 1.1%. V lost 7 bases and J lost 0, with 13 bases in between. The CDR3 totals 15 residues. CDR1 and CDR2 from the germline V gene are SEHNR and FQNEAQ (reference sequence). V usage is TRBV7-9 and J usage is TRBJ1-3; D might be TRBD1 (6 bases). The receptor's source is a young man who had recovered from COVID-19. What was sequenced was PBMCs or T cells enriched from blood (not recorded which). CDR3: CASTPGASSGNTIYF. CDR3 sequence (DNA): TGTGCCAGCACCCCAGGGGCAAGCTCTGGAAACACCATATATTTT. The full variable domain, rest sourced from reference TRBV7-9 and TRBJ1-3, is DTGVSQNPRHKITKRGQNVTFRCDPISEHNRLYWYRQTLGQGPEFLTYFQNEAQLEKSRLLSDRFSAERPKGSFSTLEIQRTEQGDSAMYLCASTPGASSGNTIYFGEGSWLTVV.